These 32 T cell receptor beta chains came from one sample sequenced in a study of regulatory T cells in long-lasting Graves disease. iRepertoire HTBI primers and Arm-PCR of CDR3 regions built TCR beta libraries. MiXCR, run by TCRdb on the multiplex PCR reads, gives a single entry per CDR3 protein. The sample lists 360,000 or so distinct CDR3 sequences; 20% to 25% were seen once. Time point described: persistent/refractory GD, antithyroid drugs over 5 years with positive TRAb. Isolated PBMC RNA provided the starting material for the TCR library. The source was peripheral blood mononuclear cells (PBMCs), collected when the disease was refractory, from a patient treated with antithyroid drugs. These receptors originate from a middle-aged woman with Graves disease.

In its sample, this clonotype was seen many times. This chain joins TRBV11-2 and TRBJ2-7; D remains ambiguous. Trimming left V 6 bases short and J 5 bases short, with 14 bases between. In germline, CDR1 is SGHAT, CDR2 FQNNGV. CDR3 length equals 13 residues. In nucleotides, the CDR3 is TGTGCCAGCAGTGGTCCCCCAAGGCACGAGCAGTACTTC. As protein: CASSGPPRHEQYF.

The rearrangement links TRBV28 to TRBJ2-3, with a weak D call TRBD1 (6 bases). Trimming pared 7 bases from V and 3 bases from J, leaving 23 bases between. The length of the CDR3 is 17 residues. Germline V gene lookup returns CDR1 MDHEN and CDR2 SYDVKM. This chain's CDR3 is CASTPPPTGLPTDTQYF. The CDR3 coding sequence is TGTGCCAGCACACCCCCCCCCACAGGGCTACCTACAGATACGCAGTATTTT.

This clonotype occurred many times. DNA for the CDR3: TGTGCCAGCAGGGAACTGGGGAGTCAGCCCCAGCATTTT. It codes for CASRELGSQPQHF. The rearrangement joins TRBV28 to TRBJ1-5; D is unresolved. Germline V CDR1 and CDR2: MDHEN, SYDVKM. The CDR3 is made up of 13 amino acids. The V and J ends lost 6 bases and 6 bases respectively, with 12 bases between them.

This clonotype was recorded many times. The genes are TRBV28 and TRBJ1-6; D is unclear. The V and J ends lost 2 bases and 0 bases respectively, with 20 bases between them. The CDR3 is 20 amino acids. Germline values: CDR1 MDHEN, CDR2 SYDVKM. This chain's CDR3 is CASSLPFPRTDSSYNSPLHF. DNA of the CDR3: TGTGCCAGCAGTTTACCATTCCCACGGACGGATAGCTCCTATAATTCACCCCTCCACTTT.

This clonotype was detected only a few times. This chain connects TRBV19 to TRBJ1-1; 7 nucleotides match TRBD1. The CDR3 is 12 residues long. The germline V gene encodes CDR1 LNHDA and CDR2 SQIVND (reference sequence). Trimming removed 9 bases from V and 5 bases from J; junction bases left unmatched: 6. CDR3 in amino acids: CASQGVLTEAFF. The CDR3 DNA sequence: TGTGCCAGCCAGGGGGTATTGACTGAAGCTTTCTTT. The whole variable domain, remainder taken from reference TRBV19 and TRBJ1-1, is DGGITQSPKYLFRKEGQNVTLSCEQNLNHDAMYWYRQDPGQGLRLIYYSQIVNDFQKGDIAEGYSVSREKKESFPLTVTSAQKNPTAFYLCASQGVLTEAFFGQGTRLTVV.

This clonotype was counted between two and nine times. The chain carries TRBV2 and TRBJ2-1, with D perhaps matching TRBD1 (6 bases). The CDR3 contains 15 residues. Trimming removed 6 bases at V and 1 base at J, with 13 bases between. Germline CDR1 and CDR2: SNHLY and FYNNEI. The CDR3 protein is CASRAGTTSYNEQFF. CDR3 DNA: TGTGCCAGCAGGGCCGGGACAACGTCCTACAATGAGCAGTTCTTC.

This clonotype was seen at least ten times. This sequence joins TRBV28 and TRBJ2-7; 9 nucleotides agree with TRBD2. CDR3 length: 13 residues. V gave up 7 bases and J gave up 9 bases; unmatched junction bases: 10. From germline, CDR1 is MDHEN and CDR2 SYDVKM. The CDR3 coding sequence is TGTGCCAGCACCCCCCCGAGGCGGGAGGGGCAGTACTTC. It yields the protein CASTPPRREGQYF. Full variable domain (outside the CDR3, taken from reference TRBV28 and TRBJ2-7): DVKVTQSSRYLVKRTGEKVFLECVQDMDHENMFWYRQDPGLGLRLIYFSYDVKMKEKGDIPEGYSVSREKKERFSLILESASTNQTSMYLCASTPPRREGQYFGPGTRLTVT.

This clonotype has ten or more counts. The rearrangement links TRBV28 to TRBJ1-3; possible D gene TRBD1, 5 bases. The CDR3 covers 15 residues. Germline V lookup: CDR1 MDHEN, CDR2 SYDVKM. Trimming removed 3 bases from V and 0 bases from J, with 9 bases in between. The CDR3 loop is CASSLDTSSGNTIYF. The CDR3 region has the DNA TGTGCCAGCAGTTTGGACACCAGCTCTGGAAACACCATATATTTT. Supplemented by reference TRBV28 and TRBJ1-3, the full variable domain reads DVKVTQSSRYLVKRTGEKVFLECVQDMDHENMFWYRQDPGLGLRLIYFSYDVKMKEKGDIPEGYSVSREKKERFSLILESASTNQTSMYLCASSLDTSSGNTIYFGEGSWLTVV.

This clonotype was recorded at least ten times. DNA of the CDR3: TGTGCCAGCAGCTTGCGCCATACGAACACTGAAGCTTTCTTT. Amino acid sequence: CASSLRHTNTEAFF. J is TRBJ1-1 and V is TRBV5-8; D gene uncertain. Trimming pared 1 base from V and 1 base from J, leaving 8 bases between. CDR3 length: 14 amino acids. Germline CDR1 SGHTS, CDR2 YDEGEE.

This clonotype was recorded a few times. This chain links TRBV4-2 with TRBJ2-5; D not certain. Trimming removed 4 bases from V and 5 bases from J, with 17 bases in between. Germline V gene lookup returns CDR1 LGHNA and CDR2 YNFKEQ. The CDR3 runs to 15 residues. In DNA, the CDR3 is TGTGCCAGCAGCCCGAGTGCAGGTGTTGGGGAGACCCAGTACTTC. It translates to CASSPSAGVGETQYF.

This clonotype was picked up many times. The chain carries TRBV28 and TRBJ1-2; D ambiguous. The germline gives CDR1 MDHEN, CDR2 SYDVKM. CDR3 size: 14 residues. V was shortened by 1 base and J by 5 bases, with 11 bases between the two germline ends. The DNA of the CDR3 is TGTGCCAGCAGTTTATCCGAGGCAGGATATGGCTACACCTTC. This gives the protein CASSLSEAGYGYTF.

To note about this clonotype: A much larger clone lies a single base off, so this may be a read error. The V and J genes are TRBV28 and TRBJ1-3, with D maybe TRBD1 (5 bases). CDR1 and CDR2 (germline): MDHEN, SYDVKM. The length of the CDR3 is 16 residues. CDR3 in DNA: TGTGCCGGCAGTGACCGGGGGGGAAAAGCTGGAAACACCATATATTTT. Translation: CAGSDRGGKAGNTIYF.

J is TRBJ2-1 and V is TRBV28, with 10 positions matching TRBD2. The CDR3 spans 19 residues. Per germline, CDR1 MDHEN and CDR2 SYDVKM. The junction had 16 bases not matched to a gene; V was cut back by 2 bases and J by 6 bases. CDR3 region: CASSLGGLARISYFNEQFF. In DNA, the CDR3 is TGTGCCAGCAGTTTAGGGGGACTAGCGAGGATATCCTATTTCAATGAGCAGTTCTTC. The variable domain in full, with the rest retrieved from reference TRBV28 and TRBJ2-1, is DVKVTQSSRYLVKRTGEKVFLECVQDMDHENMFWYRQDPGLGLRLIYFSYDVKMKEKGDIPEGYSVSREKKERFSLILESASTNQTSMYLCASSLGGLARISYFNEQFFGPGTRLTVL.

The rearrangement links TRBV10-3 to TRBJ2-7; the match to TRBD2 covers 9 bases. Losses at the gene ends were 8 bases for V and 3 bases for J; bases not matched to a gene: 11. Germline V gives CDR1 ENHRY, CDR2 SYGVKD. This CDR3 has 15 residues. CDR3: CAIGAGTSTYYEQYF. DNA of the CDR3: TGTGCCATCGGAGCCGGGACTAGCACTTACTACGAGCAGTACTTC.

The rearrangement joins TRBV5-1 to TRBJ2-7; D might be TRBD2 (5 bases). From germline, CDR1 is SGHRS and CDR2 YFSETQ. This CDR3 is 13 amino acids long. V was shortened by 5 bases and J by 1 base, with 10 bases between the two germline ends. The CDR3 sequence: CASRRTFSYEQYF. CDR3 sequence (DNA): TGCGCCAGCAGGCGGACTTTTTCCTACGAGCAGTACTTC.

The chain has TRBV4-1 and TRBJ2-4; 8 nucleotides match TRBD2. The germline V gene has CDR1 MGHRA and CDR2 YSYEKL. There are 20 residues in the CDR3. V was clipped by 1 base and J by 3 bases; unmatched bases: 17. In DNA form, the CDR3 reads TGCGCCAGCAGCCAAGTCAGAGGACTTAGCGGGACCGTGGTCAAAAACATTCAGTACTTC. Its translation: CASSQVRGLSGTVVKNIQYF.

At least ten counts were recorded for this clonotype. V gene TRBV13 combines with J gene TRBJ2-7; 11 bases are shared with TRBD2. CDR3 size: 15 residues. CDR1 and CDR2 (germline): PRHDT, FYEKMQ (reference sequence). V gave up 4 bases and J gave up 1 base; unmatched junction bases: 3. The CDR3 spells CASSSVAGGSYEQYF. The CDR3 bases are TGTGCCAGCAGCTCCGTAGCGGGAGGGTCCTACGAGCAGTACTTC.

The genes are TRBV7-2 and TRBJ1-2; 12 bases line up with TRBD1. This CDR3 is built from 15 residues. CDR1 is SGHTA and CDR2 is FQGNSA in the germline V gene. The J segment lost 7 bases and the V segment lost 3 bases, leaving 6 bases of the junction unmatched. CDR3 in amino acids: CASSFFGTGGVGYTF. DNA of the CDR3: TGTGCCAGCAGCTTCTTCGGGACAGGGGGCGTTGGCTACACCTTC.

The CDR3 DNA follows: TGCGCCAGCAGCCAAGAAGGTAGCGGTCCCTACGAGCAGTACTTC. Encoded protein: CASSQEGSGPYEQYF. The chain links TRBV4-1 to TRBJ2-7, with TRBD2 as a possible D gene (6 bases). With 0 bases removed from V and 2 bases from J, the gap between germline ends came to 11 bases. The CDR3 is made up of 15 amino acids. Germline V CDR1 and CDR2: MGHRA, YSYEKL.

V is TRBV5-8 and J is TRBJ1-5; 8 bases map to TRBD1. The V and J ends lost 0 bases and 6 bases, in that order; junction bases with no gene match: 5. There are 15 residues in the CDR3. From germline, CDR1 is SGHTS and CDR2 YDEGEE. CDR3 nucleotide sequence: TGTGCCAGCAGCTTGGGACAGGGGTCAAGTCAGCCCCAGCATTTT. It is translated as CASSLGQGSSQPQHF.

The chain combines TRBV3-1 with TRBJ2-3; 10 bases are shared with TRBD2. Germline-derived CDR1 and CDR2 are LGHDT and YNNKEL (reference sequence). With 5 bases clipped from V and 2 bases from J, the junction kept 7 bases outside the gene matches. The CDR3 sequence is 16 residues long. Written as DNA, the CDR3 is TGTGCCAGCAGCATCTGGAGCGGGAGGGTCACAGATACGCAGTATTTT. This sequence encodes CASSIWSGRVTDTQYF.

The table lists this clonotype with a few counts. The V call is TRBV30, the J call TRBJ1-1; D not certain. Germline V gives CDR1 GTSNPN, CDR2 SVGIG (reference sequence). The CDR3 consists of 13 residues. V was shortened by 2 bases and J by 3 bases, with 10 bases between the two germline ends. The CDR3 region is CAWSFRRDTEAFF. For the CDR3, the DNA is TGTGCCTGGAGTTTCAGGAGAGACACTGAAGCTTTCTTT.

The chain carries TRBV7-9 and TRBJ1-1, with a weak D call TRBD1 (5 bases). Trimming shortened V by 11 bases and J by 8 bases, and 12 bases separated the two germline ends. The germline gives CDR1 SEHNR, CDR2 FQNEAQ (reference sequence). The CDR3 totals 10 residues. For the CDR3, the DNA is TGTGCCCGGGGGGAGGTAGAAGCTTTCTTT. This sequence encodes CARGEVEAFF.

V and J are TRBV30 and TRBJ1-6; no clear D gene. In germline, CDR1 is GTSNPN, CDR2 SVGIG (reference sequence). V lost 2 bases, J lost 0 bases, and 2 bases lay in between. The CDR3 is 13 amino acids. CDR3 loop: CAWSSSYNSPLHF. The CDR3 DNA follows: TGTGCCTGGAGTAGCTCCTATAATTCACCCCTCCACTTT.

This clonotype was recorded at least ten times. J is TRBJ1-1 and V is TRBV29-1, with 10 bases matching TRBD1. The CDR3 is 14 residues long. Germline V gives CDR1 SQVTM, CDR2 ANQGSEA. J was trimmed by 7 bases and V by 0 bases; bases with no gene match: 5. CDR3 residues: CSVEDGTGDVEAFF. CDR3 DNA: TGCAGCGTTGAAGATGGGACAGGGGACGTTGAAGCTTTCTTT. Drawing the rest from reference TRBV29-1 and TRBJ1-1, the complete variable domain is SAVISQKPSRDICQRGTSLTIQCQVDSQVTMMFWYRQQPGQSLTLIATANQGSEATYESGFVIDKFPISRPNLTFSTLTVSNMSPEDSSIYLCSVEDGTGDVEAFFGQGTRLTVV.

This clonotype was observed a handful of times. The chain joins TRBV13 to TRBJ1-1, with a tentative D call TRBD1 (6 bases). The length of the CDR3 is 16 residues. Germline-derived CDR1 and CDR2 are PRHDT and FYEKMQ (reference sequence). V lost 3 bases and J lost 4, with 18 bases in between. The CDR3 nucleotides read TGTGCCAGCAGCTTCGGCCGAGGGGGTAGCCTCACTGAAGCTTTCTTT. Amino acid sequence: CASSFGRGGSLTEAFF.

This chain links TRBV3-1 with TRBJ2-7; D possibly corresponds to TRBD1 (5 bases). CDR3 length equals 13 residues. The V and J ends lost 3 bases and 5 bases respectively, with 11 bases between them. CDR1 is LGHDT and CDR2 is YNNKEL in the germline V gene (reference sequence). The CDR3 loop is CASSHATGHEQYF. DNA of the CDR3: TGTGCCAGCAGCCATGCCACAGGTCACGAGCAGTACTTC.

This clonotype was recorded at least ten times. The chain combines TRBV2 with TRBJ1-5; D is ambiguous. CDR3 length: 13 residues. Deletions cut 2 bases from V and 7 bases from J, with 9 bases between. CDR1 is SNHLY, CDR2 FYNNEI, per germline. In DNA, the CDR3 is TGTGCCAGCAGTGAATGGGGAGGCCAGCCCCAGCATTTT. It encodes CASSEWGGQPQHF.

This clonotype came up many times. This CDR3 is CASSLDSRMNTEAFF. CDR3 sequence (DNA): TGTGCCAGCAGTCTAGACAGCCGAATGAACACTGAAGCTTTCTTT. This rearrangement joins TRBV2 to TRBJ1-1; possibly TRBD1 for D (5 bases). The CDR3 has 15 amino acids. Trimming shortened V by 5 bases and J by 0 bases, and 13 bases separated the two germline ends. The germline CDR1 and CDR2 sequences are SNHLY and FYNNEI.

This clonotype was detected only a few times. CDR3 region: CASSFQGGLNTEAFF. Here the CDR3 DNA reads TGTGCCAGCAGTTTTCAGGGGGGACTGAACACTGAAGCTTTCTTT. The rearrangement joins TRBV28 to TRBJ1-1, with 7 bases lining up with TRBD1. The ends lost 3 bases at V and 0 bases at J; junction bases unmatched: 4. Germline assignment: CDR1 MDHEN and CDR2 SYDVKM. The CDR3 spans 15 residues.

This clonotype was found a few times. The V and J genes are TRBV20-1 and TRBJ2-2; D is undetermined. CDR1 and CDR2 (germline): DFQATT, SNEGSKA (reference sequence). The CDR3 is 14 residues long. V was clipped by 6 bases and J by 3 bases, with 14 bases between them. The CDR3 nucleotides read TGCAGTGCGCTTACCAAGAGACACACCGGGGAGCTGTTTTTT. This encodes CSALTKRHTGELFF.

This clonotype has ten or more counts. The chain links TRBV6-5 to TRBJ2-7, with TRBD1 identical over 12 bases. V lost 2 bases to trimming and J lost 7 bases; unmatched junction nucleotides: 12. This CDR3 is built from 17 residues. The germline gives CDR1 MNHEY, CDR2 SVGAGI. CDR3 residues: CASSYPWSGTGGAEQYF. DNA of the CDR3: TGTGCCAGCAGTTACCCTTGGTCCGGGACAGGGGGCGCTGAGCAGTACTTC.